The T cell receptor beta chain described here comes from a study of naive and memory T cell subsets (dated by TCRdb to about 2017). A note on the overall study: The study applied an open-source, UMI-based TCR alpha and beta sequencing pipeline to sorted naive and memory peripheral blood T cell subsets. IgG serology results and the functional CMV T cell responses were in complete agreement. RNA was DNase-treated and reverse transcribed with TCR constant-region primers, mostly using SuperScript III. Findings and caveats that apply to the study as a whole: The abundance of TCRs followed a power law with an exponent that differed between naive and memory subsets yet stayed consistent across the three individuals. After error correction, over 90% of naive TCR sequences appeared only once, giving much steeper abundance distributions than memory subsets. The repertoire findings for the naive and memory subsets could not be validated against a ground truth because none was available. Each clonotype was defined as a single alpha or beta chain sequence rather than as a paired alpha/beta receptor. In both CD4 and CD8 cells, a rise in Gini index and a fall in Shannon and inverse Simpson diversity were observed from naive through CM, EM and EMRA. RNA-based TCR counts may be affected by expression changes linked to T cell activation and differentiation.

Details on this clonotype: This clone's antigen is unknown. No base quality information exists; no much larger clone differs at one position.

The germline V gene encodes CDR1 LGHNA and CDR2 YNFKEQ. At the junction V is shortened by 1 base and J by 2 bases, with 12 bases in between. From the cysteine through the phenylalanine, the CDR3 covers 15 amino acids. Of the read, only the CDR3 DNA is kept; its 45 bases are in frame from base 1. Receptor amplification or capture employed UMI-ligation and nested PCR. The beta constant-region primer was an equimolar mix of two oligonucleotides covering both TRBC1 and TRBC2. A single-stranded oligonucleotide carrying the SP2 primer and a 12-nucleotide UMI was ligated to the 3' end of the cDNA by T4 RNA ligase 1. The ligated cDNA went through four rounds of PCR with nested alpha and beta constant-region primers together with the SP2 primer. The ligation reaction was incubated at 16°C for roughly 18-25 hours. PCR2 was usually performed as a SYBR Green qPCR and halted at a preset threshold so that over-amplification would not occur. Every purification after the first one was done using Agencourt AMPure XP magnetic beads. Library quantification was done by Qubit, followed by a TapeStation check on which the main peak was expected at around 650 bp. Pooled libraries were sequenced on an Illumina MiSeq using v2 2x251 paired-end kits, and typically roughly 0.95-2.1 million reads were obtained per sample. Each sample was pooled at about 4 nM, and about 5-8% PhiX was included to help cluster recognition. Processing in the source paper ran as follows. Using tag matching that tolerated one base-pair mismatch, Decombinator assigned V and J genes to FASTQ reads that had been processed by Demultiplexor. Collapsinator relied on UMIs to fix sequencing errors as well as frequency errors caused by PCR heterogeneity. TCRs were translated and CDR3s were extracted from the conserved cysteine to the FGXG phenylalanine by CDR3Translator, with non-productive sequences being flagged. Repertoires were subsampled to equal numbers of UMI-defined TCRs before Gini, Shannon entropy and inverse Simpson indices were calculated. Clonotype abundance distributions were fitted to a power law by maximum likelihood within the linear range. On one naive CD8 sample, the pipeline and MIGEC gave similar UMI counts, unique TCR numbers and clonal distributions. A set of several thousand CMV-associated CDR3 sequences, compiled from VDJdb and a published dataset, was used to search the repertoires. TCRdb reprocessed the public reads (quality trimming at Q25 with fastp, clone calling with MiXCR) and kept in-frame beta chains. Rows with a matching CDR3 protein are joined into one entry that keeps the most common DNA and genes. TCRdb, not the authors, supplied the V and J calls. The sample contains some 85,000 distinct CDR3 sequences, about an eighth of them found a single time. The ten largest clones add up to 0.9% to 0.95% of the sample.

Separate amplification of TCR alpha and beta chain libraries was performed from the second PCR step onward. To determine each donor's CMV status, fresh PBMCs were stimulated overnight with CMV viral lysate, and IFNgamma production from CD4+ T cells was then assessed. CD4 T cells were positively selected using Miltenyi beads, after which CD8 T cells were positively selected from the CD4-negative fraction. Cells were stained for CD3, CD4, CD8, CD45RA, CD27 and a live/dead dye and were sorted on a BD Aria II into four subsets based on CD45RA and CD27. Blood came from a few healthy volunteers, each fractionated into CD4 and CD8 T cells and then into four differentiation subsets. Approximately 120 ml of peripheral blood was taken from each donor, and PBMC were separated by density-gradient centrifugation on Ficoll-Paque PLUS. Sorted cells were lysed in RLT buffer, after which RNA was extracted using a Qiagen RNeasy kit and stored at -80 degrees C.

This sequence uses TRBV4-2 and TRBJ2-7; possibly the D gene is TRBD2, per 6 matching bases. The receptor comes from a human donor in good health. Sequenced: central memory CD4+ T cells from blood. The cell subset or site label on this specimen signifies: central memory, CD45RA- CD27+. The CDR3 protein sequence reads: CASSQGGGRTYEQYF. The nucleotide sequence reads as follows: TGTGCCAGCAGCCAAGGTGGGGGGAGAACCTACGAGCAGTACTTC.